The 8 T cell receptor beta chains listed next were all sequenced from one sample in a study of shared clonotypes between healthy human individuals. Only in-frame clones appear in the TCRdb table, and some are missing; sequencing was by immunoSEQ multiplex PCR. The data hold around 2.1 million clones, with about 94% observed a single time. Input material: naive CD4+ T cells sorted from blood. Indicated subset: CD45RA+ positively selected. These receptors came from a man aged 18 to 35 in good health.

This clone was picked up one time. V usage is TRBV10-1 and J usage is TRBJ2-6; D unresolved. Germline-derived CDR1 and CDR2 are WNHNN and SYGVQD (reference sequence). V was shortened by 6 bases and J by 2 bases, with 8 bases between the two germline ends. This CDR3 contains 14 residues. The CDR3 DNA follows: TGCGCCAGCAGGGAAAAGACTGGGGCCAACGTCCTGACTTTC. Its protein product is CASREKTGANVLTF.

CDR3 in amino acids: CASNPGGAGTDTQYF. In nucleotides, the CDR3 is TGTGCCAGCAACCCGGGGGGGGCTGGCACAGATACGCAGTATTTT. V and J are TRBV2 and TRBJ2-3; TRBD2 aligns across 8 bases. Germline CDR1 SNHLY, CDR2 FYNNEI. The CDR3 contains 15 residues. The V and J ends lost 7 bases and 1 base, in that order; junction bases with no gene match: 7.

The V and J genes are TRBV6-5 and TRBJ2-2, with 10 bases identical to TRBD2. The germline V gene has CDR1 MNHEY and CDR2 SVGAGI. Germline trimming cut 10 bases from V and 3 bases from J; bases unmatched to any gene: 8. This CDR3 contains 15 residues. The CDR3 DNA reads TGTGCCACTCGCCGACTAGCGGGCGACACCGGGGAGCTGTTTTTT. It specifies CATRRLAGDTGELFF.

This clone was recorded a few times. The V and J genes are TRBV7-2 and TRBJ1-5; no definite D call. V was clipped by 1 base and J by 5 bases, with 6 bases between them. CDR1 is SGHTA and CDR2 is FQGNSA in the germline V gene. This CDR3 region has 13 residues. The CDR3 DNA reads TGTGCCAGCAGCTTAGGAGGCCATCAGCCCCAGCATTTT. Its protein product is CASSLGGHQPQHF.

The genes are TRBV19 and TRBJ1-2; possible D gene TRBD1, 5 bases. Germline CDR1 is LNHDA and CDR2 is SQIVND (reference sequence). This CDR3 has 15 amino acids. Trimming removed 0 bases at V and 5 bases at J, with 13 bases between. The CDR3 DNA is TGTGCCAGTAGTATAGAAGCGACAGTTCTTTATGGCTACACCTTC. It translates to CASSIEATVLYGYTF.

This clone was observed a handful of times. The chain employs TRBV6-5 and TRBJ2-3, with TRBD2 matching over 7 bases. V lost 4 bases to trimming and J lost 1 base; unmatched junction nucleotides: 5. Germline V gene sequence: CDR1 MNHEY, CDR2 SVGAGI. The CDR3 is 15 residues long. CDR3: CASSSITSGTDTQYF. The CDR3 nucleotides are TGTGCCAGCAGTTCCATCACTAGCGGCACAGATACGCAGTATTTT.

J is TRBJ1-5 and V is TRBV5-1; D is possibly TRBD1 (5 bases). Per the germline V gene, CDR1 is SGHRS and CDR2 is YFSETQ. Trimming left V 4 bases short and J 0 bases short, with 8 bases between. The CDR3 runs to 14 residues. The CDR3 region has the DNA TGCGCCAGCAGCCAGGGCGATAGCAATCAGCCCCAGCATTTT. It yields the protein CASSQGDSNQPQHF.

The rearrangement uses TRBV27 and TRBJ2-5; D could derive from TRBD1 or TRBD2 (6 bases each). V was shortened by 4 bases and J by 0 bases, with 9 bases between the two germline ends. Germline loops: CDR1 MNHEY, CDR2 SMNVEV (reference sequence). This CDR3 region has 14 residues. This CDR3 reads CASSSGGNQETQYF. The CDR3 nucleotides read TGTGCCAGCAGTTCCGGGGGCAACCAAGAGACCCAGTACTTC.